These 8 T cell receptor beta chains were sequenced from one sample in a study of T cell clones after liver transplantation. Clones were sequenced by immunoSEQ multiplex PCR, and TCRdb holds only the in-frame ones, with some missing. This table has roughly 80,000 clones, 83% appearing once. Sequences were derived from CD4+ T cells from blood, sampled at the 22-month timepoint. The source is a human patient who received a liver transplant. A share of the T cells may be of graft donor origin.

The chain uses TRBV5-6 and TRBJ2-7; perhaps TRBD1 as D (6 bases). The V and J ends lost 7 bases and 6 bases respectively, with 11 bases between them. The length of the CDR3 is 11 residues. Germline V gene data show CDR1 as SGHDT and CDR2 as YYEEEE. CDR3 residues: CASRLGAEQYF. The CDR3 DNA reads as TGTGCCAGCCGACTGGGGGCCGAGCAGTACTTC.

The chain uses TRBV4-3 and TRBJ1-2; D gene uncertain. Trimming shortened V by 3 bases and J by 7 bases, and 21 bases separated the two germline ends. Per germline, CDR1 LGHNA and CDR2 YSLEER. The CDR3 contains 16 residues. The CDR3 here is CASSQEEMTARSGYTF. CDR3 DNA: TGCGCCAGCAGCCAGGAAGAAATGACGGCCCGGAGTGGCTACACCTTC.

With regard to this clone: Germline is not matched at one junction end, which may reflect a read error. The rearrangement joins TRBV30 to TRBJ2-2; TRBD1 aligns across 10 bases. Germline CDR1 GTSNPN, CDR2 SVGIG (reference sequence). This CDR3 comprises 16 residues. The chain's CDR3 is CTWSVSLGQGTGELFF. CDR3 nucleotides: TGTACCTGGAGTGTATCGTTGGGACAGGGGACCGGGGAGCTGTTTTTT.

This clone was seen just once. CDR3 nucleotides: TGCGCCAGCAGAACGCGCCCCCGGGGTGTGGATACGCAGTATTTT. Protein: CASRTRPRGVDTQYF. V usage is TRBV23-1 and J usage is TRBJ2-3; maybe TRBD2 (5 bases). TRBV23-1 is known as an ORF, though its function is uncertain. The CDR3 has 15 amino acids. Trimming took 6 bases from V and 6 from J, leaving 19 bases between them.

This clone was found once. V is TRBV11-2 and J is TRBJ2-1; 11 nucleotides agree with TRBD2. The CDR3 covers 18 residues. The V segment lost 5 bases and the J segment 5 bases; nucleotides outside the gene matches: 14. Germline V CDR1 and CDR2: SGHAT, FQNNGV. CDR3 in amino acids: CASSLRTARLAGHNEQFF. The CDR3 nucleotides read TGTGCCAGCAGCCTCAGGACGGCCAGACTAGCGGGGCACAATGAGCAGTTCTTC.

The chain couples TRBV7-2 to TRBJ1-1; D gene ambiguous. This CDR3 has 14 amino acids. The germline CDR1 and CDR2 sequences are SGHTA and FQGNSA. Trimming left V 2 bases short and J 1 base short, with 8 bases between. The CDR3 DNA is TGTGCCAGCAGCTTATTGTCGGGGAACACTGAAGCTTTCTTT. Residues: CASSLLSGNTEAFF.

The V call is TRBV7-9, the J call TRBJ1-1, with D unclear. The germline V gene encodes CDR1 SEHNR and CDR2 FQNEAQ (reference sequence). Trimming shortened V by 1 base and J by 5 bases, and 8 bases separated the two germline ends. This CDR3 is built from 13 residues. CDR3 amino acids: CASSLEARTEAFF. CDR3 nucleotides: TGTGCCAGCAGCTTAGAGGCAAGAACTGAAGCTTTCTTT.

The CDR3 protein is CASSIRHEQGLGYTF. CDR3 bases: TGTGCCAGTAGTATCCGCCATGAACAGGGGCTCGGCTACACCTTC. The V and J genes are TRBV19 and TRBJ1-2; 7 bases line up with TRBD1. V lost 3 bases, J lost 8 bases, and 12 bases stayed unmatched. The germline V gene encodes CDR1 LNHDA and CDR2 SQIVND (reference sequence). The CDR3 has 15 amino acids.